These T cell receptor beta chains were read from a single sample in a study of blood T cell repertoires in COVID-19. Produced via immunoSEQ multiplex PCR; TCRdb's table is partial and in-frame only. This sample has approximately 340,000 clones; 90% to 95% occur once, and the top ten carry roughly 0.9%. Sequences were obtained from PBMCs or T cells enriched from blood (not recorded which). The origin of the receptors is a middle-aged woman who had been exposed to COVID-19. The CDR3 runs from the conserved cysteine through the conserved F or W. Fields, in order: D gene, J gene, V gene, clone size, CDR3 protein, CDR3 DNA. A D gene is named only where the DNA matches it firmly. Some rows mark clone size as missing; the rest say once, few, many or name a class of expanded clone.

D: TRBD1; J: TRBJ1-1; V: TRBV18; size: .; CDR3: CASSPPTGKIEAFF; DNA: TGTGCCAGCTCACCCCCGACAGGGAAGATAGAAGCTTTCTTT
D: TRBD2; J: TRBJ2-1; V: TRBV10-1; size: .; CDR3: CASSELGAGEGNEQFF; DNA: TGCGCCAGCAGTGAGTTAGGTGCGGGAGAGGGCAATGAGCAGTTCTTC
D: TRBD1; J: TRBJ1-1; V: TRBV3-1/TRBV3-2; size: .; CDR3: CASSQRQGGITEAFF; DNA: TGTGCCAGCAGCCAGCGACAGGGGGGGATCACTGAAGCTTTCTTT
D: TRBD1; J: TRBJ2-1; V: TRBV5-8; size: .; CDR3: CASSSDRAYNEQFF; DNA: TGTGCCAGCAGCTCGGACAGGGCCTACAATGAGCAGTTCTTC
D: .; J: TRBJ2-7; V: TRBV7-6; size: .; CDR3: CASSSHGGDRSREQYF; DNA: TGTGCCAGCAGCTCCCACGGAGGTGACAGGAGTCGCGAGCAGTACTTC
D: .; J: TRBJ1-2; V: TRBV6-6; size: .; CDR3: CASSYREDGYTF; DNA: TGTGCCAGCAGTTATAGGGAGGATGGCTACACCTTC
D: .; J: TRBJ1-6; V: TRBV5-1; size: .; CDR3: CASSQRQGLNSPLHF; DNA: TGCGCCAGCAGCCAAAGGCAGGGGCTCAATTCACCCCTCCACTTT
D: .; J: TRBJ1-2; V: TRBV6-6; size: once; CDR3: CASSYSAYNYGYTF; DNA: TGTGCCAGCAGTTACTCTGCCTATAACTATGGCTACACCTTC
D: .; J: TRBJ1-5; V: TRBV27; size: .; CDR3: CATSPAAGGKGNQPQHF; DNA: TGTGCCACCTCTCCCGCGGCGGGGGGCAAAGGGAATCAGCCCCAGCATTTT
D: TRBD2; J: TRBJ2-1; V: TRBV7-2; size: .; CDR3: CASSTSGSRYNEQFF; DNA: TGTGCCAGCAGCACAAGCGGGAGTAGGTACAATGAGCAGTTCTTC
D: .; J: TRBJ1-2; V: TRBV30; size: .; CDR3: CAWRPGQNYGYTF; DNA: TGTGCCTGGAGACCCGGACAGAACTATGGCTACACCTTC
D: TRBD1; J: TRBJ1-2; V: TRBV2; size: .; CDR3: CASSPGQGGGYTF; DNA: TGTGCCAGCAGTCCTGGACAGGGAGGTGGCTACACCTTC
D: .; J: TRBJ2-7; V: TRBV6-5; size: .; CDR3: CAGGPRDIPSEQYF; DNA: TGTGCCGGCGGGCCCCGGGACATACCGTCCGAGCAGTACTTC
D: .; J: TRBJ2-7; V: TRBV11-2; size: .; CDR3: CASSLGRYRTSRLEQYF; DNA: TGTGCCAGCAGCTTAGGGAGGTATCGGACCTCGCGCCTCGAGCAGTACTTC
D: .; J: TRBJ2-1; V: TRBV5-1; size: .; CDR3: CASSWGGNEQFF; DNA: TGCGCCAGCAGCTGGGGCGGAAATGAGCAGTTCTTC
D: .; J: TRBJ1-3; V: TRBV24-1; size: .; CDR3: CATSPRPDDAWDTIYF; DNA: TGTGCCACCAGTCCTAGACCTGACGATGCGTGGGACACCATATATTTT
D: .; J: TRBJ2-7; V: TRBV5-1; size: once; CDR3: CASSLSASSYEQYF; DNA: TGCGCCAGCAGCTTGTCAGCGAGCTCCTACGAGCAGTACTTC
D: TRBD1; J: TRBJ1-2; V: TRBV30; size: .; CDR3: CAWSVRGLVYGYTF; DNA: TGTGCCTGGAGTGTAAGGGGGCTCGTCTATGGCTACACCTTC
D: .; J: TRBJ2-2; V: TRBV6-5; size: .; CDR3: CASMGKQGGAGELFF; DNA: TGTGCCAGCATGGGCAAGCAGGGTGGAGCGGGGGAGCTGTTTTTT
D: .; J: TRBJ2-3; V: TRBV7-9; size: .; CDR3: CASSQTDTQYF; DNA: TGTGCCAGCAGCCAAACAGATACGCAGTATTTT
D: TRBD1; J: TRBJ1-2; V: TRBV5-6; size: .; CDR3: CASSAWPDRDRVGGYTF; DNA: TGTGCCAGCAGCGCTTGGCCCGACCGGGACAGGGTAGGAGGCTACACCTTC
D: TRBD2; J: TRBJ2-1; V: TRBV19; size: few; CDR3: CASSTGLARNEQFF; DNA: TGTGCCAGTAGTACTGGACTAGCGAGGAATGAGCAGTTCTTC
D: TRBD2; J: TRBJ2-3; V: TRBV5-1; size: .; CDR3: CASSLVLAGGADTQYF; DNA: TGCGCCAGCAGCTTGGTACTAGCGGGGGGGGCAGATACGCAGTATTTT
D: TRBD1; J: TRBJ2-1; V: TRBV29-1; size: .; CDR3: CSALGQTYSYNEQFF; DNA: TGCAGCGCCCTGGGACAGACCTACTCCTACAATGAGCAGTTCTTC
D: TRBD1; J: TRBJ1-3; V: TRBV3-1/TRBV3-2; size: .; CDR3: CASSQGALGNTIYF; DNA: TGTGCCAGCAGTCAGGGGGCGCTGGGAAACACCATATATTTT
D: .; J: TRBJ1-5; V: TRBV27; size: .; CDR3: CAGRGQPQHF; DNA: TGTGCGGGTAGGGGCCAGCCCCAGCATTTT
D: .; J: TRBJ2-7; V: TRBV21-1; size: .; CDR3: CASSKSGGTSIYEQYF; DNA: TGTGCCAGCAGCAAATCAGGGGGCACTTCGATTTACGAGCAGTACTTC
D: TRBD2; J: TRBJ2-1; V: TRBV3-1/TRBV3-2; size: few; CDR3: CASSQGILAGGIDEQFF; DNA: TGTGCCAGCAGCCAAGGCATCCTAGCGGGAGGGATCGATGAGCAGTTCTTC
D: .; J: TRBJ1-2; V: TRBV5-4; size: .; CDR3: CASSLATDNYGYTF; DNA: TGTGCCAGCAGCTTGGCGACAGACAACTATGGCTACACCTTC
D: .; J: TRBJ1-2; V: TRBV3-1/TRBV3-2; size: .; CDR3: CASSRGNPNYGYTF; DNA: TGTGCCAGCAGCCGGGGCAACCCAAACTATGGCTACACCTTC
D: .; J: TRBJ1-4; V: TRBV7-9; size: .; CDR3: CASSFYYWGGGTNEKLFF; DNA: TGTGCCAGCAGCTTTTATTATTGGGGGGGCGGAACTAATGAAAAACTGTTTTTT
D: .; J: TRBJ1-3; V: TRBV11-2; size: once; CDR3: CASSRTGSSGNTIYF; DNA: TGTGCCAGCAGCCGGACGGGGAGCTCTGGAAACACCATATATTTT
D: .; J: TRBJ1-4; V: TRBV2; size: .; CDR3: CASNEQGYEKLFF; DNA: TGTGCCAGCAACGAGCAGGGCTACGAAAAACTGTTTTTT
D: TRBD2; J: TRBJ2-1; V: TRBV9; size: .; CDR3: CASSVSPGGSSYNEQFF; DNA: TGTGCCAGCAGCGTCTCCCCCGGCGGGAGCTCCTACAATGAGCAGTTCTTC
D: .; J: TRBJ1-3; V: TRBV18; size: few; CDR3: CASTQGGSGNTIYF; DNA: TGTGCCAGCACACAAGGCGGCTCTGGAAACACCATATATTTT
D: TRBD2; J: TRBJ2-3; V: TRBV9; size: .; CDR3: CASSVVLSGRADTQYF; DNA: TGTGCCAGCAGCGTAGTCCTCAGCGGGAGGGCAGATACGCAGTATTTT
D: .; J: TRBJ2-1; V: TRBV7-3; size: .; CDR3: CASSLLGGNEQFF; DNA: TGTGCCAGCAGCTTATTGGGGGGCAATGAGCAGTTCTTC
D: TRBD1; J: TRBJ1-2; V: TRBV6-1; size: .; CDR3: CASSDRTGPSNYGYTF; DNA: TGTGCCAGCAGTGACCGGACAGGCCCATCTAACTATGGCTACACCTTC
D: TRBD1; J: TRBJ1-2; V: TRBV30; size: .; CDR3: CAYHRGPNYGYTF; DNA: TGTGCCTACCACAGGGGGCCTAACTATGGCTACACCTTC
D: .; J: TRBJ1-1; V: TRBV11-2; size: .; CDR3: CASSLGQTYEAFF; DNA: TGTGCCAGCAGCTTGGGCCAGACATATGAAGCTTTCTTT
D: TRBD1; J: TRBJ1-6; V: TRBV9; size: .; CDR3: CASRGKQGPGNSPLHF; DNA: TGTGCCAGCAGGGGGAAACAGGGGCCCGGGAATTCACCCCTCCACTTT
D: .; J: TRBJ1-2; V: TRBV7-9; size: .; CDR3: CASSIQQVRRDGYTF; DNA: TGTGCCAGCAGCATACAACAGGTTCGGAGGGATGGCTACACCTTC
D: TRBD2; J: TRBJ2-7; V: TRBV5-6; size: .; CDR3: CASSLGGTSGSYEQYF; DNA: TGTGCCAGCAGCTTGGGTGGCACTAGCGGGAGTTACGAGCAGTACTTC
D: .; J: TRBJ1-6; V: TRBV15; size: .; CDR3: CATSRVPLAPLHF; DNA: TGTGCCACCAGCAGAGTCCCTCTCGCGCCCCTCCACTTT